These T cell receptor beta chains were read from a single sample in a study of long-term antiretroviral therapy in people with HIV. Clones were read by immunoSEQ multiplex PCR, and TCRdb kept only the in-frame ones, dropping some. The sample shows under 25,000 clones, 65% to 80% of them seen only once. Material: unsorted PBMCs, obtained 0.5 years before starting antiretroviral therapy. All receptors derive from a man aged 18 to 29 with HIV. The conserved cysteine and the conserved F or W are not part of the CDR3 here. The order of the fields is CDR3 protein, J gene, V gene, D gene, CDR3 length. The D gene is left open where the match is weak.

CDR3: ASSLGPRLYGYT
J: TRBJ1-2
V: TRBV11-2
D: .
length: 12

CDR3: ASSSGTANEQF
J: TRBJ2-1
V: TRBV6-5
D: .
length: 11

CDR3: ASSLGPTEAF
J: TRBJ1-1
V: TRBV5-4
D: .
length: 10

CDR3: ASSLGTGGSYGYT
J: TRBJ1-2
V: TRBV7-9
D: TRBD1
length: 13

CDR3: ASSQETLDGYT
J: TRBJ1-2
V: TRBV14
D: .
length: 11

CDR3: ASSIQLLLFSSYNEQF
J: TRBJ2-1
V: TRBV19
D: .
length: 16

CDR3: ASSYPIRGLNTEAF
J: TRBJ1-1
V: TRBV6-5
D: .
length: 14

CDR3: ASSGGTDTQY
J: TRBJ2-3
V: TRBV7-8
D: .
length: 10

CDR3: ASSLDPRGLFSGNTIY
J: TRBJ1-3
V: TRBV7-8
D: TRBD1
length: 16

CDR3: ASSYGTGAYGYT
J: TRBJ1-2
V: TRBV6-5
D: TRBD1
length: 12

CDR3: ASRTQGDRGYNEQF
J: TRBJ2-1
V: TRBV10-1
D: TRBD1
length: 14

CDR3: ASSWTYAEAF
J: TRBJ1-1
V: TRBV13
D: .
length: 10

CDR3: ASSLVQDSYGYT
J: TRBJ1-2
V: TRBV7-2
D: .
length: 12

CDR3: ASSGTGQGDAYEQY
J: TRBJ2-7
V: TRBV25-1
D: TRBD1
length: 14

CDR3: ASSPRDRAEKLF
J: TRBJ1-4
V: TRBV5-8
D: TRBD1
length: 12

CDR3: ASIGLPGGEQF
J: TRBJ2-1
V: TRBV2
D: .
length: 11

CDR3: ASSLARSNQPQH
J: TRBJ1-5
V: TRBV7-2
D: .
length: 12